Reported below is one TCR beta chain. The clone's antigen remains unknown. Base quality data are lacking; no much larger clone is found one base away. The immunoSEQ Assay, a bias-controlled multiplex PCR, was used to amplify TCRbeta CDR3 regions from genomic DNA. The original methods were these. Within the assay, amplification of reference gene primers was used to estimate how many nucleated cells each sample contained. To quantify the absolute abundance of each unique TCRbeta CDR3 rearrangement, sequence reads were collapsed and filtered. For each sample, productive Simpson clonality was calculated as the square root of Simpson's diversity index across productive rearrangements. The table comes from immuneACCESS by way of TCRdb, which keeps in-frame sequences with V and J called. Part of the clones is missing from these tables; in studies checked, under half for an unresolved V gene and the rest for unknown reasons. Clone size and the V and J calls come from that table; the DNA yielded D and trimming. Recorded for this sample are around 95,000 clones; more than 85% of them occurred a single time. The ten largest clones represent about 7.4% of the sample.

These data come from a study of blood T cell repertoires in COVID-19 (dated by TCRdb to the early 2020s). For the wider study: The collaborator samples originated in the United States, Italy and Spain and spanned the acute and convalescent phases of COVID-19. Where available, HLA class I and class II types were taken from metadata supplied by the sample provider and were not determined by assay-based typing. Sample metadata almost always included a de-identified subject ID, COVID-19 status, age in years and sex. Subjects who had been exposed to COVID-19, were actively infected with it, or had recovered from it provided the deeply sampled blood TCRbeta repertoires that made up the dataset. The repertoires were made available in a free public database intended to serve as a resource for research on the immune response to SARS-CoV-2. The material from the prospective study consisted of cDNA or gDNA derived from T cells, B-cell-depleted T cells, or PBMCs. Samples were obtained from the ongoing ImmuneRACE study (first 160 participants) and from over 1,000 subjects provided by 6 global collaborators.

Each collaborating institution followed its own protocols to collect whole blood in K2EDTA tubes. For TCRbeta analysis, collaborators shipped samples in one of three forms: frozen whole blood, isolated PBMCs, or DNA extracted from either of those sample types. What the authors observed across the whole study: Clinical and demographic metadata were provided uncurated, with the amount varying by source and participant.

The germline V gene encodes CDR1 MNHEY and CDR2 SMNVEV (reference sequence). For this chain, trimming is 7 bases at the V end and 10 bases at the J end, and the number of junction bases without a gene match is 14. From its cysteine to its phenylalanine, the CDR3 spans 16 amino acids. Only CDR3 DNA remains: 48 bases, in frame from the first base. This chain is built from TRBV27 and TRBJ1-6; 9 bases in between match TRBD1. The sample was peripheral blood. This TCR came from a man younger than 40 in a cohort sampled during active COVID-19. The DNA sequence is given as TGTGCCAGCACTTCGGTAGGACAGGGGTATGGCTCACCCCTCCACTTT. Its protein reads: CASTSVGQGYGSPLHF.